This TCR beta chain comes out of a study of Ad26.COV2.S vaccination and SARS-CoV-2 variants. Across the whole study: Donor was assigned to the Ad26.COV2.S arm of trial COV1001. Intramuscularly, Ad26.COV2.S was given either once or twice, 56 days apart.

Treatment indicated: about 20 received Ad26.COV2.S at low or high dose, single or two shots; about 5 received placebo; per-sample allocation not given. Samples were taken on day 63 after the first vaccine or placebo injection. The CDR3 consists of 14 residues. CDR1 and CDR2 (germline): MDHEN, SYDVKM. V was pared by 4 bases and J by 4 bases, with 5 bases of the junction left unmatched. Assay: immunoSEQ multiplex PCR; the TCRdb copy retains only in-frame clones and omits some. The data contain about 350,000 clones, 70% to 90% of them singletons. The starting material was peripheral blood, obtained in a trial of Ad26.COV2.S vaccine versus placebo. The receptor comes from a person between 18 and 60 years old who received the Ad26.COV2.S COVID-19 vaccine or a placebo. The chain uses TRBV28 and TRBJ2-7, with 9 bases lining up with TRBD2. Here the CDR3 reads CASSSPSGAYEQYF. The CDR3 DNA follows: TGTGCCAGCAGTTCCCCTAGCGGGGCGTACGAGCAGTACTTC.